The 26 T cell receptor beta chains below all came from one sample that was sequenced in a study of shared clonotypes between healthy human individuals. Assay: immunoSEQ multiplex PCR; the TCRdb copy retains only in-frame clones and omits some. The repertoire holds around 1.5 million clones, with 98% as singletons. Sequencing used naive CD4+ T cells sorted from blood. The sample's subset: CD45RA+ positively selected. These receptors all stem from a man aged 25-40 years in good health.

This chain uses TRBV7-9 with TRBJ1-1; D not resolved. V lost 5 bases to trimming and J lost 1 base, with 23 bases between them. CDR3 length equals 18 residues. Germline V gene data show CDR1 as SEHNR and CDR2 as FQNEAQ (reference sequence). DNA of the CDR3: TGTGCCAGCAGCCGCTTATTAGGACCGGGAACACCGAACACTGAAGCTTTCTTT. Translating it yields CASSRLLGPGTPNTEAFF.

To note about this clone: The sample carries other DNA sequences with the same CDR3. This chain uses TRBV5-6 with TRBJ2-3, with 7 bases that match TRBD2. J lost 0 bases, V lost 4 bases, and 8 bases had no gene match. CDR3 size: 16 residues. Germline V gene lookup returns CDR1 SGHDT and CDR2 YYEEEE. CDR3 bases: TGTGCCAGCAGCCAACTACCTAGCGGAAGCACAGATACGCAGTATTTT. It is translated as CASSQLPSGSTDTQYF.

The V call is TRBV19, the J call TRBJ2-5; TRBD2 aligns across 9 bases. Germline V gene data show CDR1 as LNHDA and CDR2 as SQIVND (reference sequence). The V segment lost 7 bases and the J segment 2 bases; nucleotides outside the gene matches: 11. This CDR3 has 16 amino acids. The CDR3 bases are TGTGCCAGTAAGGAGGGCGGGAGGGGTCGGCAAGAGACCCAGTACTTC. This sequence encodes CASKEGGRGRQETQYF.

The V gene is TRBV18, the J gene TRBJ2-1; 9 bases map to TRBD1. V shed 4 bases, J shed 2 bases, and the junction held 3 bases outside the gene matches. Germline lookup yields CDR1 KGHSH and CDR2 LQKENI. This CDR3 is built from 15 residues. The CDR3 nucleotides are TGTGCCAGCTCACTGGACAGGGGCCCCTACAATGAGCAGTTCTTC. It specifies CASSLDRGPYNEQFF. Filled out from reference TRBV18 and TRBJ2-1, the complete variable domain reads NAGVMQNPRHLVRRRGQEARLRCSPMKGHSHVYWYRQLPEEGLKFMVYLQKENIIDESGMPKERFSAEFPKEGPSILRIQQVVRGDSAAYFCASSLDRGPYNEQFFGPGTRLTVL.

The chain uses TRBV6-6 and TRBJ1-1, with D uncertain. This CDR3 contains 13 residues. Germline values: CDR1 MNHNY, CDR2 SVGAGI (reference sequence). Trimming pared 4 bases from V and 0 bases from J, leaving 6 bases between. The CDR3 nucleotides are TGTGCCAGCAGTTCCCAGATGAACACTGAAGCTTTCTTT. This translates into CASSSQMNTEAFF.

The chain links TRBV5-1 to TRBJ2-7; D is unclear. CDR1 and CDR2 from the germline V gene are SGHRS and YFSETQ. The CDR3 totals 14 residues. Between the trimmed V and J ends, which lost 1 base and 1 base, there was a span of 9 bases. CDR3 nucleotide sequence: TGCGCCAGCAGCTTGCGCGATGTTTCCTACGAGCAGTACTTC. Translation: CASSLRDVSYEQYF. The full variable domain, completed using reference TRBV5-1 and TRBJ2-7, is KAGVTQTPRYLIKTRGQQVTLSCSPISGHRSVSWYQQTPGQGLQFLFEYFSETQRNKGNFPGRFSGRQFSNSRSEMNVSTLELGDSALYLCASSLRDVSYEQYFGPGTRLTVT.

A remark on this clone: Other DNA sequences in the same sample also yield this CDR3. The chain joins TRBV27 to TRBJ1-1; the D is unclear. This CDR3 contains 14 residues. V was trimmed by 3 bases and J by 0 bases, leaving 8 bases between them. The germline CDR1 and CDR2 sequences are MNHEY and SMNVEV (reference sequence). CDR3: CASSFRAMNTEAFF. In DNA, the CDR3 is TGTGCCAGCAGTTTTAGGGCTATGAACACTGAAGCTTTCTTT.

This clone was observed once. The gene calls are TRBV5-1 and TRBJ2-5; perhaps D is TRBD1 or TRBD2 (6 bases each). The CDR3 loop spans 13 amino acids. V was cut by 6 bases and J by 4 bases, with 13 bases left in between. Germline assignment: CDR1 SGHRS and CDR2 YFSETQ. CDR3 sequence reads: CASNNREAETQYF. The CDR3 bases are TGCGCCAGCAACAACAGGGAGGCAGAGACCCAGTACTTC.

The chain is built from TRBV5-1 and TRBJ2-6; tentatively, D is TRBD2 (5 bases). With 0 bases removed from V and 2 bases from J, the gap between germline ends came to 9 bases. The germline gives CDR1 SGHRS, CDR2 YFSETQ. The CDR3 covers 16 residues. CDR3 residues: CASSLVGVAGANVLTF. CDR3 DNA sequence: TGCGCCAGCAGCTTGGTCGGGGTGGCTGGGGCCAACGTCCTGACTTTC.

The DNA of the CDR3 is TGTGCCAGCAGCTACCGACACAGGTTTGGGGATCAGCCCCAGCATTTT. Amino acids: CASSYRHRFGDQPQHF. This rearrangement joins TRBV28 to TRBJ1-5, with D possibly being TRBD1 (5 bases). This CDR3 is built from 16 residues. V gave up 6 bases and J gave up 5 bases, with 20 bases separating them. From germline, CDR1 is MDHEN and CDR2 SYDVKM. Full variable domain (remainder filled in from reference TRBV28 and TRBJ1-5): DVKVTQSSRYLVKRTGEKVFLECVQDMDHENMFWYRQDPGLGLRLIYFSYDVKMKEKGDIPEGYSVSREKKERFSLILESASTNQTSMYLCASSYRHRFGDQPQHFGDGTRLSIL.

This sequence joins TRBV18 and TRBJ2-7; the match to TRBD1 covers 7 bases. The CDR3 is made up of 13 amino acids. Germline values: CDR1 KGHSH, CDR2 LQKENI. With 4 bases clipped from V and 7 bases from J, the junction kept 7 bases outside the gene matches. CDR3 residues: CASSQDRRLEQYF. DNA of the CDR3: TGTGCCAGCTCACAGGACAGGAGATTAGAGCAGTACTTC.

The CDR3 loop is CSVEPPGIQETQYF. The DNA of the CDR3 is TGCAGCGTTGAACCCCCAGGGATCCAAGAGACCCAGTACTTC. The rearrangement links TRBV29-1 to TRBJ2-5; tentatively, D is TRBD1 (5 bases). This CDR3 is built from 14 residues. The V gene lost 2 bases and the J gene lost 1 base, with 11 bases spanning the gap. Germline CDR1 is SQVTM and CDR2 is ANQGSEA.

The DNA of the CDR3 is TGCAGCGTTGGAGCGGGAGTGTCTCACAATGAGCAGTTCTTC. It codes for CSVGAGVSHNEQFF. V usage is TRBV29-1 and J usage is TRBJ2-1, with 8 bases identical to TRBD2. V shed 4 bases, J shed 5 bases, and the junction held 7 bases outside the gene matches. CDR3 length: 14 amino acids. Per germline, CDR1 SQVTM and CDR2 ANQGSEA.

The gene calls are TRBV27 and TRBJ2-5; D may be TRBD2 (6 bases). This CDR3 region has 14 residues. The V end lost 3 bases, the J end lost 5 bases, and 13 bases lay between the germline ends. Germline assignment: CDR1 MNHEY and CDR2 SMNVEV (reference sequence). The CDR3 coding sequence is TGTGCCAGCAGTTTTGGGGGAGGCCGGGAGACCCAGTACTTC. Protein product: CASSFGGGRETQYF.

J is TRBJ2-3 and V is TRBV19; D not certain. Germline V lookup: CDR1 LNHDA, CDR2 SQIVND (reference sequence). V shed 7 bases and J shed 1 base, with 12 bases lying between them. The CDR3 consists of 14 residues. The CDR3 nucleotides read TGTGCCAGTACCCCCCACCCCGGCACAGATACGCAGTATTTT. This gives the protein CASTPHPGTDTQYF.

The chain links TRBV14 to TRBJ2-7; 7 bases align to TRBD2. From germline, CDR1 is SGHDN and CDR2 FVKESK. V gave up 0 bases and J gave up 5 bases; unmatched junction bases: 10. This CDR3 is built from 16 residues. CDR3 sequence (DNA): TGTGCCAGCAGCCAAGATATGGGACTAACCATCGACGAGCAGTACTTC. Protein product: CASSQDMGLTIDEQYF.

This clone was seen once. The DNA for the CDR3 is TGTGCCTGGATCAGGCCCCAGAACACCGGGGAGCTGTTTTTT. Protein sequence: CAWIRPQNTGELFF. The chain couples TRBV30 to TRBJ2-2; D gene ambiguous. CDR1 is GTSNPN and CDR2 is SVGIG in the germline V gene (reference sequence). Trimming took off 4 bases at V and 1 base at J, with 10 bases between the two ends. The CDR3 totals 14 residues. Full variable domain (outside the CDR3, taken from reference TRBV30 and TRBJ2-2): SQTIHQWPATLVQPVGSPLSLECTVEGTSNPNLYWYRQAAGRGLQLLFYSVGIGQISSEVPQNLSASRPQDRQFILSSKKLLLSDSGFYLCAWIRPQNTGELFFGEGSRLTVL.

The V call is TRBV28, the J call TRBJ2-7; TRBD1 aligns across 7 bases. CDR1 is MDHEN and CDR2 is SYDVKM in the germline V gene. This CDR3 has 15 amino acids. V shed 2 bases, J shed 0 bases, and the junction held 4 bases outside the gene matches. CDR3 DNA: TGTGCCAGCAGTTTAGACAACAGGGGCTCCTACGAGCAGTACTTC. Protein: CASSLDNRGSYEQYF.

The sample holds one count of this clone. The V call is TRBV4-3, the J call TRBJ2-1; 8 nucleotides match TRBD2. This CDR3 is built from 14 residues. J gave up 2 bases and V 4 bases, and 1 base lay outside the gene matches. CDR1 is LGHNA, CDR2 YSLEER, per germline. CDR3: CASSLSGTYNEQFF. As DNA, the CDR3 is TGCGCCAGCAGCCTTAGCGGGACCTACAATGAGCAGTTCTTC.

This sequence joins TRBV10-2 and TRBJ1-5, with D maybe TRBD1 (6 bases). Germline CDR1 and CDR2: WSHSY and SAAADI. V lost 8 bases and J 6 bases, leaving 23 bases between the germline ends. The CDR3 is 16 residues long. CDR3 region: CASQGSRQGGGQPQHF. CDR3 nucleotides: TGCGCCAGCCAAGGGAGTCGGCAGGGAGGGGGTCAGCCCCAGCATTTT.

The chain employs TRBV5-4 and TRBJ2-7; D is uncertain. The V and J ends lost 4 bases and 0 bases respectively, with 14 bases between them. The germline gives CDR1 SGHNT, CDR2 YYREEE (reference sequence). The CDR3 consists of 15 residues. This chain's CDR3 is CASSLPHGPSYEQYF. The CDR3 DNA reads TGTGCCAGCAGCCTGCCACACGGACCCTCCTACGAGCAGTACTTC.

The CDR3 DNA reads TGTGCCAGCAGCCCCGCGGGGGCAAACTATGGCTACACCTTC. As protein: CASSPAGANYGYTF. This chain uses TRBV5-4 with TRBJ1-2; D perhaps matches TRBD1 (6 bases). V was shortened by 4 bases and J by 2 bases, with 12 bases between the two germline ends. Germline-derived CDR1 and CDR2 are SGHNT and YYREEE (reference sequence). The CDR3 runs to 14 residues.

This chain connects TRBV5-6 to TRBJ2-5; weak D call: TRBD2 (6 bases). CDR1 and CDR2 from the germline V gene are SGHDT and YYEEEE. CDR3 size: 14 residues. V dropped 3 bases and J dropped 2 bases, with 11 bases sitting between them. For the CDR3, the DNA is TGTGCCAGCAGCTCTACCGGGAGACAAGAGACCCAGTACTTC. Translation gives CASSSTGRQETQYF. The full variable domain, its missing parts supplied by reference TRBV5-6 and TRBJ2-5, is DAGVTQSPTHLIKTRGQQVTLRCSPKSGHDTVSWYQQALGQGPQFIFQYYEEEERQRGNFPDRFSGHQFPNYSSELNVNALLLGDSALYLCASSSTGRQETQYFGPGTRLLVL.

This chain joins TRBV2 and TRBJ2-3; 8 positions match TRBD2. V lost 7 bases, J lost 2 bases, and 11 bases stayed unmatched. The CDR3 loop spans 16 amino acids. Germline V gene data show CDR1 as SNHLY and CDR2 as FYNNEI. Here the CDR3 reads CASIVGGLAYTDTQYF. The CDR3 DNA is TGTGCCAGCATTGTCGGCGGACTAGCATACACAGATACGCAGTATTTT.

This clone was observed once. The chain joins TRBV2 to TRBJ1-1; no definite D call. The CDR3 totals 14 residues. The ends were cut back, 4 bases at V and 0 bases at J, with 9 bases in the middle. Per the germline V gene, CDR1 is SNHLY and CDR2 is FYNNEI. In DNA, the CDR3 is TGTGCCAGCAGTGTGAGGAACATGAACACTGAAGCTTTCTTT. This encodes CASSVRNMNTEAFF. The full variable domain, with the rest looked up from reference TRBV2 and TRBJ1-1, is EPEVTQTPSHQVTQMGQEVILRCVPISNHLYFYWYRQILGQKVEFLVSFYNNEISEKSEIFDDQFSVERPDGSNFTLKIRSTKLEDSAMYFCASSVRNMNTEAFFGQGTRLTVV.

V and J are TRBV6-5 and TRBJ2-1; the match to TRBD2 covers 9 bases. The CDR3 totals 15 residues. CDR1 is MNHEY, CDR2 SVGAGI, per germline. Losses at the gene ends were 4 bases for V and 5 bases for J; bases not matched to a gene: 6. The CDR3 DNA follows: TGTGCCAGCAGTTTAGCGGGAGAAAGAAACAATGAGCAGTTCTTC. It specifies CASSLAGERNNEQFF.